This T cell receptor (beta chain) was sequenced for a study of T cells in localized non-small cell lung cancer. Regarding this clone: What it binds is unknown.

The repertoire was sequenced with immunoSEQ multiplex PCR; TCRdb's copy has only in-frame clones and lacks some. There are just under 80,000 clones in the sample; about 84% occur only once, and less than 9.5% lies in the top ten. Whole-study results and caveats: Uninvolved adjacent lung had the highest recorded T cell clonality, with tumor below it. Overall survival was longer when the density of T cells in the blood was higher.

CDR1 ENHRY and CDR2 SYGVKD come from the germline V gene. V dropped 4 bases and J dropped 2 bases, with 8 bases sitting between them. CDR3 length: 13 amino acids. The clonotype originates from an older female donor with stage I lung adenocarcinoma. Source: peripheral blood, taken before any cancer treatment. V and J are TRBV10-3 and TRBJ1-2, with D hard to call. In DNA form, the CDR3 reads TGTGCCATCAGTGTCAGAGCCAACTATGGCTACACCTTC. Translation: CAISVRANYGYTF.